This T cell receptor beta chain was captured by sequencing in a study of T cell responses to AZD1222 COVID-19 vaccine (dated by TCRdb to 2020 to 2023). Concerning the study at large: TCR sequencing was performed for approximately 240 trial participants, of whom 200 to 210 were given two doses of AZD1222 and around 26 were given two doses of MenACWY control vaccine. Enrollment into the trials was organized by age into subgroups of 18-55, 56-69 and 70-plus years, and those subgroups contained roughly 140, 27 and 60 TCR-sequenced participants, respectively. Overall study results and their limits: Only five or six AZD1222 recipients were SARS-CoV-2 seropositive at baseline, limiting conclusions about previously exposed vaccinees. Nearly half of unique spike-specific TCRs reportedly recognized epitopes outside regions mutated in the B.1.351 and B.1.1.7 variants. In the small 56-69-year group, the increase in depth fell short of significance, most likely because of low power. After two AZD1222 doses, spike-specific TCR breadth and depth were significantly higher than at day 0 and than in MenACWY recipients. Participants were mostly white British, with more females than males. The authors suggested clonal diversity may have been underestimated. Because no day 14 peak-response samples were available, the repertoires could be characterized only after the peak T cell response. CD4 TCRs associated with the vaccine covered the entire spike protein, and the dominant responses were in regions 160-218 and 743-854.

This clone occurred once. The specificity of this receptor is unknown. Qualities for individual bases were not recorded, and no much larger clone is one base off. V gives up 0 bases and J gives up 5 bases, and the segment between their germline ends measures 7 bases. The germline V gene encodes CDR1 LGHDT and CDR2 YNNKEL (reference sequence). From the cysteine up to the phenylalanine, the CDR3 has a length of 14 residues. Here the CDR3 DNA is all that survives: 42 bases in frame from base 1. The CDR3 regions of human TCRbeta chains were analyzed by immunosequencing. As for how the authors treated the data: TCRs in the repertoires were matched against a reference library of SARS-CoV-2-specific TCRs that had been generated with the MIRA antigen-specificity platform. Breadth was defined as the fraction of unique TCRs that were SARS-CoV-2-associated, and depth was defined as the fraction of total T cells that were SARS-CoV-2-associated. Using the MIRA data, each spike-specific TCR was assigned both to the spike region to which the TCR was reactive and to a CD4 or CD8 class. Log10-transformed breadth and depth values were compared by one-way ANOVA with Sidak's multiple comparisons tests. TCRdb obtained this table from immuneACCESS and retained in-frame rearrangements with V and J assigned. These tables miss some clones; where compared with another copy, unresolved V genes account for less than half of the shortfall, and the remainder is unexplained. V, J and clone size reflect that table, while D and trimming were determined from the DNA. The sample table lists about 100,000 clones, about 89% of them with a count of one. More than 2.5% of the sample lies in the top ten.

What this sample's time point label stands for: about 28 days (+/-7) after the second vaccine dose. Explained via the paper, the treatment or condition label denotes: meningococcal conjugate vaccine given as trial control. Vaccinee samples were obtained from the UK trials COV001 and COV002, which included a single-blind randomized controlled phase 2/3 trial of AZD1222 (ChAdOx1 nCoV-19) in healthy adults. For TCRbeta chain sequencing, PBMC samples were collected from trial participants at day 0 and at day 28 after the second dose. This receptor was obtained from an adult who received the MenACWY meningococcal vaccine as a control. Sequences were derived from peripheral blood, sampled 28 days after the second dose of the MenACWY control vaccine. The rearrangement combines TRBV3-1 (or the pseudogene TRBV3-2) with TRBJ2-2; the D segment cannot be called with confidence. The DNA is TGTGCCAGCAGCCAAGAGGGAACGACCGGGGAGCTGTTTTTT. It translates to CASSQEGTTGELFF.